Detailed here is one T cell receptor (beta chain). At one end, the junction sequence differs from germline, possibly due to a read error. These data belong to a study of cytomegalovirus exposure and HLA in healthy donors. This CDR3 comprises 14 residues. The V gene's germline CDR1 is SGHDT and CDR2 YYEEEE. With 60 Vbeta and 13 Jbeta primers, the PCR was carried out. Only in-frame clones appear in the TCRdb table, and some are missing; sequencing was by immunoSEQ multiplex PCR. This repertoire includes roughly 50,000 clones. What was sequenced was PBMCs. This TCR was recovered from a woman between 55 and 75 years old in good health and CMV-seropositive. This rearrangement joins TRBV5-6 to TRBJ2-5; D ambiguous. Here the CDR3 DNA reads TGTACCAGCAGCTCCTGGGCCTTGCGAGAGACCCAGTACTTC. Protein: CTSSSWALRETQYF.